Below are 27 T cell receptor beta chains sequenced from a single sample in a study of human T cells and chemical hapten exposure. TCRdb reprocessed the RACE reads with MiXCR, giving one entry per CDR3 protein. This table holds about 120,000 distinct CDR3 sequences, roughly 13% found once. Described time point: pre-sensitization, week 0. Specified treatment: therapeutic diphenylcyclopropenone sensitization with weekly scalp DPC. Sequencing used whole blood, obtained in connection with sensitization to the hapten diphenylcyclopropenone (DPC). The receptors derive from a woman younger than 35 with alopecia areata. Some clones in this sample may be carry-over from other donors' samples.

In this sample, this clonotype turned up many times. The chain is built from TRBV21-1 and TRBJ1-1. TRBV21-1 is a known pseudogene. This CDR3 region has 13 residues. CDR3 amino acids: CASSKGSDTEAFF. CDR3 bases: TGTGCCAGCAGCAAAGGGAGTGACACTGAAGCTTTCTTT.

CDR3 in amino acids: CAISDPTGEPLTGELFF. The DNA of the CDR3 is TGTGCCATCAGTGACCCCACAGGGGAGCCTTTGACCGGGGAGCTGTTTTTT. The rearrangement joins TRBV10-3 to TRBJ2-2; 7 bases are a match to TRBD1. CDR3 length: 17 amino acids. Germline V gene sequence: CDR1 ENHRY, CDR2 SYGVKD. Trimming took 3 bases from V and 5 from J; bases not matched to a gene: 12.

The chain has TRBV7-8 and TRBJ2-7, with 10 bases matching TRBD1. Germline V gene data show CDR1 as SGHVS and CDR2 as FQNEAQ. The CDR3 contains 17 residues. J was trimmed by 4 bases and V by 6 bases; bases with no gene match: 15. The CDR3 sequence is CASRLTRPGQGRYEQYF. CDR3 bases: TGTGCCAGCAGGCTGACGAGGCCGGGACAGGGGAGATACGAGCAGTACTTC.

This clonotype has more than one count but fewer than ten. The chain recombines TRBV11-2 with TRBJ2-1, with 8 bases aligning to TRBD2. CDR3 length: 15 residues. The trim removed 4 bases at V and 5 bases at J, leaving 7 bases unmatched. The germline V gene encodes CDR1 SGHAT and CDR2 FQNNGV. The CDR3 region has the DNA TGTGCCAGCAGCTCGGCGGTAGCGGGGAACAATGAGCAGTTCTTC. Protein: CASSSAVAGNNEQFF.

This clonotype was counted many times. The chain couples TRBV27 to TRBJ1-5, with TRBD1 matching over 11 bases. The CDR3 is made up of 14 amino acids. CDR1 and CDR2 (germline): MNHEY, SMNVEV (reference sequence). After removal of 6 bases from V and 6 bases from J, the junction contained 4 bases not matched to a gene. CDR3 nucleotides: TGTGCCAGCAGGGACAGGGGGCTTGGTCAGCCCCAGCATTTT. This encodes CASRDRGLGQPQHF.

There are a few counts of this clonotype. The chain couples TRBV6-1 to TRBJ1-6; possible D gene TRBD1, 5 bases. Germline V gene data show CDR1 as MNHNS and CDR2 as SASEGT. There are 14 residues in the CDR3. V lost 5 bases, J lost 4 bases, and 9 bases lay in between. The CDR3 here is CASSSGGYNSPLHF. CDR3 nucleotide sequence: TGTGCCAGCAGTAGCGGGGGATATAATTCACCCCTCCACTTT.

This clonotype appeared many times. The V gene is TRBV20-1, the J gene TRBJ2-1; a possible D gene is TRBD2 (6 bases). V was pared by 3 bases and J by 8 bases, with 20 bases between. This CDR3 comprises 15 residues. Germline loops: CDR1 DFQATT, CDR2 SNEGSKA (reference sequence). The CDR3 loop reads CSASGGRGLLYEQFF. The CDR3 bases are TGCAGTGCTAGTGGGGGGAGAGGGCTTCTATATGAGCAGTTCTTC.

The CDR3 region is CSVDPGQGLGEQYF. CDR3 nucleotide sequence: TGCAGCGTTGACCCGGGACAGGGACTCGGCGAGCAGTACTTC. V gene TRBV29-1 combines with J gene TRBJ2-7; 9 bases match TRBD1. This CDR3 has 14 residues. The ends lost 3 bases at V and 6 bases at J; junction bases unmatched: 9. Germline CDR1 is SQVTM and CDR2 is ANQGSEA.

This clonotype has more than one count but fewer than ten. This rearrangement joins TRBV12-3 or TRBV12-4 to TRBJ2-5; D perhaps matches TRBD2 (5 bases). V shed 3 bases and J shed 7 bases, with 12 bases lying between them. The CDR3 has 13 amino acids. CDR3 sequence reads: CASSLTAEATQYF. The DNA of the CDR3 is TGTGCCAGCAGTTTGACGGCGGAGGCGACCCAGTACTTC.

This clonotype was seen a few times. The chain couples TRBV20-1 to TRBJ2-2; 7 bases fit TRBD1. The CDR3 is 16 residues long. Germline CDR1 and CDR2: DFQATT and SNEGSKA (reference sequence). The V segment lost 0 bases and the J segment 0 bases; nucleotides outside the gene matches: 4. The CDR3 region is CSARDGQAANTGELFF. The CDR3 DNA follows: TGCAGTGCTAGAGACGGACAGGCGGCGAACACCGGGGAGCTGTTTTTT.

This clonotype turned up a few times. The chain employs TRBV7-9 and TRBJ1-1; D is ambiguous. Trimming left V 4 bases short and J 1 base short, with 16 bases between. From germline, CDR1 is SEHNR and CDR2 FQNEAQ (reference sequence). The CDR3 spans 16 residues. CDR3 amino acids: CASSSTEAVRNTEAFF. The DNA for the CDR3 is TGTGCCAGCAGCTCCACAGAAGCAGTCCGGAACACTGAAGCTTTCTTT.

V is TRBV27 and J is TRBJ2-7, with D perhaps TRBD2 (7 bases). CDR3 length: 15 amino acids. V lost 5 bases to trimming and J lost 0 bases, with 14 bases between them. Germline V CDR1 and CDR2: MNHEY, SMNVEV (reference sequence). DNA for the CDR3: TGTGCCAGCAGTCCCGAGGGGGGGTTCTCCTACGAGCAGTACTTC. Amino acid sequence: CASSPEGGFSYEQYF.

There are a few counts of this clonotype. The genes are TRBV7-6 and TRBJ2-2; TRBD2 aligns across 12 bases. V shed 3 bases, J shed 9 bases, and the junction held 11 bases outside the gene matches. The V gene's germline CDR1 is SGHVS and CDR2 FNYEAQ. The CDR3 totals 17 residues. CDR3 region: CASSFPMGLAGARELFF. The CDR3 nucleotides are TGTGCCAGCAGCTTTCCGATGGGACTAGCGGGCGCCCGGGAGCTGTTTTTT.

This clonotype has a handful of counts. This sequence joins TRBV25-1 and TRBJ1-5, with D unresolved. V lost 1 base and J 2 bases, leaving 6 bases between the germline ends. The CDR3 is 14 amino acids. Germline V lookup: CDR1 MGHDK, CDR2 SYGVNS. CDR3 residues: CASSEWSRNQPQHF. DNA of the CDR3: TGTGCCAGCAGTGAATGGAGTCGCAATCAGCCCCAGCATTTT.

The gene calls are TRBV10-3 and TRBJ1-5, with a weak D call TRBD1 (5 bases). Trimming removed 2 bases at V and 1 base at J, with 18 bases between. This CDR3 contains 18 residues. CDR1 is ENHRY, CDR2 SYGVKD, per germline. Written as DNA, the CDR3 is TGTGCCATCAGTGAGAAGGGCCCGGTCGGGGGGAGCAATCAGCCCCAGCATTTT. Its protein product is CAISEKGPVGGSNQPQHF.

This clonotype was counted between two and nine times. This chain joins TRBV7-2 and TRBJ2-1, with D perhaps TRBD2 (6 bases). Trimming left V 4 bases short and J 4 bases short, with 17 bases between. CDR3 size: 16 residues. Germline loops: CDR1 SGHTA, CDR2 FQGNSA. The CDR3 reads CASSSSAGSGYNEQFF. The CDR3 DNA follows: TGTGCCAGCAGCTCCAGTGCCGGGAGTGGGTACAATGAGCAGTTCTTC.

The chain uses TRBV7-8 and TRBJ2-7, with TRBD1 identical over 8 bases. V shed 1 base and J 5 bases; nucleotides not matched to a gene: 4. The germline CDR1 and CDR2 sequences are SGHVS and FQNEAQ. The CDR3 is 14 amino acids. Written as DNA, the CDR3 is TGTGCCAGCAGCTTAGTGGACAGGGTGCACGAGCAGTACTTC. Its protein product is CASSLVDRVHEQYF.

The chain recombines TRBV27 with TRBJ2-5, with D tentatively TRBD1 or TRBD2 (5 bases each). The V gene's germline CDR1 is MNHEY and CDR2 SMNVEV (reference sequence). V lost 2 bases to trimming and J lost 5 bases, with 12 bases between them. The CDR3 is made up of 14 amino acids. The CDR3 coding sequence is TGTGCCAGCAGTTTAGGGGCAGAGGGGGAGACCCAGTACTTC. It is translated as CASSLGAEGETQYF.

This clonotype has just a few counts. The genes are TRBV2 and TRBJ2-2; 9 bases fit TRBD1. The CDR3 is 15 amino acids. The V gene end was trimmed by 7 bases and the J gene end by 6 bases; junction bases not matched to a gene: 9. Germline V lookup: CDR1 SNHLY, CDR2 FYNNEI. The CDR3 DNA follows: TGTGCCAGCACCAAAGACAGGGGGTACCCCGGGGAGCTGTTTTTT. Its translation: CASTKDRGYPGELFF.

This clonotype has only one observation. The chain uses TRBV11-2 and TRBJ1-1; tentative D call: TRBD1 (6 bases). This CDR3 is built from 14 residues. Germline V gene data show CDR1 as SGHAT and CDR2 as FQNNGV. V lost 3 bases and J lost 1, with 9 bases in between. CDR3 sequence: CASSFRGGNTEAFF. The CDR3 nucleotides are TGTGCCAGCAGCTTCAGGGGAGGGAACACTGAAGCTTTCTTT.

The table lists this clonotype with a few counts. The V call is TRBV5-1, the J call TRBJ2-4; no reliable D call. This CDR3 region has 15 residues. V shed 4 bases and J shed 0 bases, with 11 bases lying between them. CDR1 is SGHRS, CDR2 YFSETQ, per germline. CDR3 in amino acids: CASSGGFLAKNIQYF. The CDR3 nucleotides are TGCGCCAGCAGCGGCGGTTTCCTAGCCAAAAACATTCAGTACTTC.

This clonotype was detected ten times or more. This chain joins TRBV12-3 or TRBV12-4 and TRBJ2-7; the match to TRBD2 covers 11 bases. V dropped 5 bases and J dropped 2; count of bases not matched to a gene: 5. The CDR3 runs 15 residues. This CDR3 reads CASSPTSGGTYEQYF. In nucleotides, the CDR3 is TGTGCCAGCAGTCCCACTAGCGGGGGAACCTACGAGCAGTACTTC.

This sequence joins TRBV5-1 and TRBJ2-1; weak D call: TRBD2 (6 bases). V lost 3 bases and J 6 bases, leaving 13 bases between the germline ends. The CDR3 consists of 14 residues. Germline CDR1 reads SGHRS; CDR2 reads YFSETQ. The CDR3 spells CASSYSGTVNEQFF. The CDR3 DNA sequence: TGCGCCAGCAGCTATTCCGGGACTGTCAATGAGCAGTTCTTC.

This clonotype was seen ten or more times. The rearrangement links TRBV3-1 to TRBJ1-2, with a possible D match to TRBD1 (5 bases). Trimming removed 5 bases at V and 4 bases at J, with 11 bases between. The germline V gene has CDR1 LGHDT and CDR2 YNNKEL (reference sequence). This CDR3 has 13 amino acids. Here the CDR3 reads CASSSTVLYGYTF. In nucleotides, the CDR3 is TGTGCCAGCAGCTCGACAGTGCTCTATGGCTACACCTTC.

The J gene is TRBJ1-1, the V gene TRBV3-1; no firm D call. This CDR3 contains 15 residues. With 0 bases removed from V and 4 bases from J, the gap between germline ends came to 12 bases. Germline lookup yields CDR1 LGHDT and CDR2 YNNKEL (reference sequence). CDR3: CASSQESGYLTEAFF. The CDR3 region has the DNA TGTGCCAGCAGCCAAGAGTCGGGGTACCTCACTGAAGCTTTCTTT.

The V gene is TRBV11-2, the J gene TRBJ1-2; perhaps TRBD1 as D (5 bases). Per the germline V gene, CDR1 is SGHAT and CDR2 is FQNNGV. V was clipped by 1 base and J by 4 bases, with 10 bases between them. The CDR3 is made up of 14 amino acids. The CDR3, as DNA: TGTGCCAGCAGCTTAGTCGGGGGAGGCTATGGCTACACCTTC. Its protein product is CASSLVGGGYGYTF.

The chain carries TRBV20-1 and TRBJ1-1, with D possibly matching TRBD1 (5 bases). V shed 3 bases and J shed 1 base, with 15 bases lying between them. This CDR3 has 15 amino acids. CDR1 and CDR2 from the germline V gene are DFQATT and SNEGSKA (reference sequence). CDR3 sequence reads: CSARSQGLPNTEAFF. The CDR3 DNA sequence: TGCAGTGCTAGGTCTCAGGGACTACCGAACACTGAAGCTTTCTTT.